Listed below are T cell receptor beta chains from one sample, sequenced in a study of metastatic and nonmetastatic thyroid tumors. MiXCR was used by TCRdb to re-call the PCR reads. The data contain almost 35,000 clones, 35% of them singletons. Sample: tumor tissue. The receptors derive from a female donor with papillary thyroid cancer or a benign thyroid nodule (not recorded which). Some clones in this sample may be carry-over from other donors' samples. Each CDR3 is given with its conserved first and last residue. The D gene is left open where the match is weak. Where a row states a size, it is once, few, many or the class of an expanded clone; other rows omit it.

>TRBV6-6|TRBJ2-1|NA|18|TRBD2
CASSYSPAAGGLFDEQFF
TGTGCCAGCAGTTACTCCCCCGCTGCGGGAGGACTTTTTGACGAGCAGTTCTTC
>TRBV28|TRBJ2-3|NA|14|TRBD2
CASSWGSGADTQYF
TGTGCCAGCAGTTGGGGTAGCGGGGCAGATACGCAGTATTTT
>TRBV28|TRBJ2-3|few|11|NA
CAPRGTDTQYF
TGTGCCCCTCGGGGCACAGATACGCAGTATTTT
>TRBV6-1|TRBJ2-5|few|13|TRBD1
CASSDRGLKTQYF
TGTGCCAGCAGCGACAGGGGGCTGAAGACCCAGTACTTC
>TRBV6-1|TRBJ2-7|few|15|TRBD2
CASSAPRAGAYEQYF
TGTGCCAGCAGTGCCCCAAGGGCGGGGGCCTACGAGCAGTACTTC
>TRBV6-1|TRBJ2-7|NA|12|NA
CASNKGTGEQYF
TGTGCCAGCAATAAGGGAACGGGCGAGCAGTACTTC
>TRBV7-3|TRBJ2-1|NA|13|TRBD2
CASSLGRGHEQFF
TGTGCCAGCAGCCTTGGGAGGGGCCATGAGCAGTTCTTC
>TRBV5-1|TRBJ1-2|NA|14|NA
CASRGTPANYGYTF
TGCGCCAGCAGGGGCACGCCCGCTAACTATGGCTACACCTTC
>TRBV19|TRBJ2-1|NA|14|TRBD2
CASGTLAGWFEQFF
TGTGCCAGTGGTACACTAGCGGGGTGGTTTGAGCAGTTCTTC
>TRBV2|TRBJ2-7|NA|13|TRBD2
CASILAGGYEQYF
TGTGCCAGCATACTAGCGGGAGGGTACGAGCAGTACTTC
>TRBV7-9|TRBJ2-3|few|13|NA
CASSTQLRDTQYF
TGTGCCAGCAGCACCCAATTGAGGGATACGCAGTATTTT
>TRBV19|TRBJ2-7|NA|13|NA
CASSIDLSNEQYF
TGTGCCAGTAGTATAGATCTGTCCAACGAGCAGTACTTC
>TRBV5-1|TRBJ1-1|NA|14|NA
CASSQRQERTEAFF
TGCGCCAGCAGCCAACGACAGGAGCGGACTGAAGCTTTCTTT
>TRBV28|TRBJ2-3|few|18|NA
CASSLSVNEDLSTDTQYF
TGTGCCAGCAGTTTATCGGTTAACGAGGACCTCAGCACAGATACGCAGTATTTT
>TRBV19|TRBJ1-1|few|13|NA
CASRPGLHTEAFF
TGTGCCAGTAGACCGGGACTTCACACTGAAGCTTTCTTT
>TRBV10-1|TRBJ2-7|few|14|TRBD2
CASSESSLAGEQYF
TGCGCCAGCAGTGAGTCGAGCCTAGCGGGGGAACAGTACTTC
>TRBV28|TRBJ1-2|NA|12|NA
CASSSTDYGYTF
TGTGCCAGCAGTTCGACGGACTATGGCTACACCTTC
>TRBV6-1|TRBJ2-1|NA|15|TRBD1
CASSESPGQGNEQFF
TGTGCCAGCAGTGAAAGCCCGGGACAGGGTAATGAGCAGTTCTTC
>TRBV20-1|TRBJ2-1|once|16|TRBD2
CSASRLSGGDHNEQFF
TGCAGTGCTTCCCGACTAAGTGGGGGGGACCACAATGAGCAGTTCTTC
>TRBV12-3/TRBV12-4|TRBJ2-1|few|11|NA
CASSLGRSEFF
TGTGCCAGCAGTTTAGGGCGTAGTGAGTTCTTC
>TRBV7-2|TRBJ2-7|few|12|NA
CASSYLGLEQYF
TGTGCCAGCAGCTACTTAGGGCTCGAGCAGTACTTC
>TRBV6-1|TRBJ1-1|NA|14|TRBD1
CASSPGQKNTEAFF
TGTGCCAGCAGCCCGGGACAGAAGAACACTGAAGCTTTCTTT
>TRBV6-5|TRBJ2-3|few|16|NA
CASSYSSRWSTDTQYF
TGTGCCAGCAGTTACTCGAGCAGGTGGTCCACAGATACGCAGTATTTT
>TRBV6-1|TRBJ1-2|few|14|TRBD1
CASSSGTGFYGYTF
TGTGCCAGCAGCTCCGGGACAGGGTTTTATGGCTACACCTTC
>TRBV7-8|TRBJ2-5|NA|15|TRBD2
CASSLRSGREETQYF
TGTGCCAGCAGCTTACGGAGCGGGAGGGAGGAGACCCAGTACTTC
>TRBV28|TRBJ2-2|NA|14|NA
CASRHGTNTGELFF
TGTGCCAGCAGGCACGGGACCAACACCGGGGAGCTGTTTTTT
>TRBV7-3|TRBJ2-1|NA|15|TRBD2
CASSYSSGGYNEQFF
TGTGCCAGCAGCTACTCCAGCGGGGGATACAATGAGCAGTTCTTC
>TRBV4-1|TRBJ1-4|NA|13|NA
CASSRGPNEKLFF
TGCGCCAGCAGCCGCGGACCTAATGAAAAACTGTTTTTT
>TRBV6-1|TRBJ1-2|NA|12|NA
CASSDHNYGYTF
TGTGCCAGCAGTGACCATAACTATGGCTACACCTTC
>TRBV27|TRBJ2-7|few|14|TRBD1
CASSRTGATYEQYF
TGTGCCAGCAGTCGGACAGGGGCTACCTACGAGCAGTACTTC
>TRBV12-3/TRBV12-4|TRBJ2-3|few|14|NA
CASILGLQGGTQYF
TGTGCCAGCATTTTAGGGCTGCAGGGGGGTACGCAGTATTTT
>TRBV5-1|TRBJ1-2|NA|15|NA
CASSYLDGSNYGYTF
TGCGCCAGCAGCTATCTGGACGGGTCTAACTATGGCTACACCTTC
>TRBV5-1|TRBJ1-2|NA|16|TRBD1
CASSHDLDREDYGYTF
TGCGCCAGCAGCCACGACCTGGACAGGGAAGACTATGGCTACACCTTC